These T cell receptor beta chains were read from a single sample in a study of blood T cell repertoires in COVID-19. Clones were sequenced by immunoSEQ multiplex PCR, and TCRdb holds only the in-frame ones, with some missing. The sample has 200,000 to 250,000 clones; about 90% are singletons. Specimen: peripheral blood. All receptors come from a man aged 30 to 45 with COVID-19, enrolled during active disease. Each CDR3 is given without its conserved first and last residue. Fields, in order: J gene, V gene, CDR3 protein.

TRBJ2-2 | TRBV2 | ASDRTRDGELF
TRBJ2-1 | TRBV29-1 | SFSYRDRGRAGRAANEQF
TRBJ2-7 | TRBV6-6 | ASSYGQGLNEQY
TRBJ1-2 | TRBV5-5 | ASSLRQNNYGYT
TRBJ1-1 | TRBV10-3 | AISTRQGDYVRNTEAF
TRBJ1-2 | TRBV19 | ASRKPGTPDYGYT
TRBJ2-3 | TRBV21-1 | ASSTRTGAALAGGPDTQY
TRBJ2-1 | TRBV3-1/TRBV3-2 | ASSRSGLAGGSSYNEQF
TRBJ1-2 | TRBV27 | ASGRSAGRYGYT
TRBJ2-3 | TRBV14 | ASSQYAGTDTQY
TRBJ1-1 | TRBV28 | ASSITMNTEAF
TRBJ2-7 | TRBV7-2 | ASSLPGLEAYEQY
TRBJ2-1 | TRBV24-1 | ATSEGTGLKDNEQF
TRBJ1-1 | TRBV6-5 | ASSLNRDTRTEAF
TRBJ1-3 | TRBV4-1 | ASSHDPGTPYPSGNTIY
TRBJ1-2 | TRBV6-5 | ASSYSIQDNYGYT
TRBJ1-2 | TRBV7-2 | ASSRYRQGVGFGYT
TRBJ2-7 | TRBV19 | ASSRNGRGTAYEQY
TRBJ1-2 | TRBV7-2 | ASSLAREYGYT
TRBJ2-2 | TRBV3-1/TRBV3-2 | ASSLNTGELF
TRBJ2-7 | TRBV18 | ASSPQGLAGSITYEQY
TRBJ1-2 | TRBV5-4 | ASSAGTEEFNYGYT
TRBJ1-2 | TRBV6-5 | ASSLDRTGYGYT
TRBJ1-2 | TRBV6-6 | ASSATQGGSYGYT
TRBJ2-7 | TRBV18 | ASSETGGGYEQY
TRBJ2-1 | TRBV9 | ASSVDSGLAGPYNEQF
TRBJ2-3 | TRBV7-9 | ASSWRDVNTQY
TRBJ1-1 | TRBV7-2 | ASSLLRTENTEAF
TRBJ1-2 | TRBV10-3 | AISGWDSAYGYT
TRBJ1-6 | TRBV7-2 | ASSLKVGGSSYNSPLH
TRBJ2-7 | TRBV5-1 | ASSLEGAFEQY
TRBJ2-2 | TRBV5-4 | ASSLSGTNTGELF
TRBJ1-1 | TRBV4-3 | ASSQLVRGGETEAF
TRBJ1-3 | TRBV9 | ASSVADAGARNTIY
TRBJ2-7 | TRBV28 | ASTTDRGWSYEQY
TRBJ2-3 | TRBV6-5 | ASSPTSDTDTQY
TRBJ1-1 | TRBV4-3 | ASSSGTANTEAF
TRBJ2-2 | TRBV11-2 | ASSLEGANTGELF
TRBJ1-4 | TRBV18 | ASSPPGTGYEKLF
TRBJ1-3 | TRBV7-2 | ASSLGGVYSGNTIY
TRBJ1-4 | TRBV5-8 | ASTLNEKLF
TRBJ1-1 | TRBV11-2 | ASSLHRTEAF
TRBJ1-2 | TRBV6-1 | ASSTSYGYT
TRBJ1-2 | TRBV28 | ASSLAPPGQGKGYT
TRBJ1-1 | TRBV12-5 | ASGLVRDTEAF
TRBJ2-7 | TRBV6-5 | ASRDRGNFYEQY